A selection of T cell receptor beta chains follows, all from one sample in a study of blood T cells in healthy people across ages. MiXCR was run by TCRdb on the 5' RACE reads, yielding one entry per CDR3 protein. The table includes about 1.1 million distinct CDR3 sequences, 35% to 40% detected once. Material: blood. Receptors originate from a man aged 18 to 29 in good health. CDR3s include the opening cysteine and the closing phenylalanine or tryptophan. A D gene is named only where the DNA matches it firmly. Not every row has a clone size; where given, it reads once, few, many or a size class.

D	length	J	V	size	CDR3	DNA
-	16	TRBJ2-1	TRBV27	many	CASSFPGQSSYNEQFF	TGTGCCAGCAGTTTCCCTGGACAGAGCTCCTACAATGAGCAGTTCTTC
TRBD1	16	TRBJ2-7	TRBV6-6	-	CASSYGGQGSPYEQYF	TGTGCCAGCAGTTACGGGGGACAGGGGTCCCCCTACGAGCAGTACTTC
TRBD2	20	TRBJ2-3	TRBV18	-	CASSPGLAGGPPSMADTQYF	TGTGCCAGCTCACCTGGGCTAGCGGGGGGGCCACCATCAATGGCAGATACGCAGTATTTT
-	15	TRBJ1-4	TRBV7-2	-	CASSLAKGLQEKLFF	TGTGCCAGCAGCTTAGCGAAGGGGTTACAGGAAAAACTGTTTTTT
-	13	TRBJ2-3	TRBV27	many	CASSLSVADTQYF	TGTGCCAGCAGTTTGTCGGTTGCAGATACGCAGTATTTT
TRBD1	16	TRBJ2-1	TRBV9	few	CASSALPGQGLNEQFF	TGTGCCAGCAGCGCCCTCCCGGGACAGGGGCTCAATGAGCAGTTCTTC
-	15	TRBJ1-2	TRBV4-3	-	CASSQEAVSSYGYTF	TGCGCCAGCAGCCAAGAGGCAGTTTCCTCCTATGGCTACACCTTC
TRBD1	16	TRBJ1-4	TRBV2	few	CASTNRGGRGHEKLFF	TGTGCCAGCACTAACCGAGGGGGCAGGGGGCACGAAAAACTGTTTTTT
-	15	TRBJ2-5	TRBV12-3/TRBV12-4	-	CASSPSQGGGETQYF	TGTGCCAGCAGCCCATCGCAGGGAGGTGGGGAGACCCAGTACTTC
-	15	TRBJ1-4	TRBV6-5	-	CASSYGAGWEEKLFF	TGTGCCAGCAGTTACGGTGCAGGGTGGGAAGAAAAACTGTTTTTT
TRBD1	17	TRBJ2-7	TRBV4-2	-	CASSQAGTGRLSYEQYF	TGTGCCAGCAGCCAAGCCGGGACAGGCCGATTATCCTACGAGCAGTACTTC
TRBD2	15	TRBJ2-5	TRBV20-1	-	CSARKGWGGMETQYF	TGCAGTGCTAGGAAGGGGTGGGGGGGAATGGAGACCCAGTACTTC
-	15	TRBJ2-7	TRBV4-3	-	CASSQETASSDEQYF	TGCGCCAGCAGCCAAGAGACCGCGAGCTCCGACGAGCAGTACTTC
-	17	TRBJ2-6	TRBV4-1	few	CASSLLHAYSGANVLTF	TGCGCCAGCAGCCTTTTACACGCCTATTCTGGGGCCAACGTCCTGACTTTC
-	12	TRBJ1-1	TRBV29-1	-	CSGDPLGTEAFF	TGCAGCGGGGACCCACTGGGGACTGAAGCTTTCTTT
TRBD1	12	TRBJ2-7	TRBV29-1	many	CSVIGTGREQYF	TGCAGCGTGATCGGGACAGGGAGGGAGCAGTACTTC
-	14	TRBJ1-1	TRBV12-3/TRBV12-4	-	CASSLGWGITEAFF	TGTGCCAGCAGTCTCGGGTGGGGGATCACTGAAGCTTTCTTT
TRBD1	15	TRBJ2-1	TRBV5-1	-	CASSSDRGPYNGQFF	TGCGCCAGCAGCAGTGACAGGGGACCCTACAATGGGCAGTTCTTC
-	15	TRBJ2-7	TRBV3-1	-	CASSQDTAVYNEQYF	TGTGCCAGCAGCCAAGATACGGCAGTTTACAATGAGCAGTACTTC
-	14	TRBJ2-5	TRBV10-3	-	CAISEVIAEETQYF	TGTGCCATCAGTGAGGTAATAGCGGAAGAGACCCAGTACTTC
TRBD1	13	TRBJ1-1	TRBV10-3	few	CAIRDREDTEAFF	TGTGCCATCAGGGACAGGGAGGACACTGAAGCTTTCTTT
TRBD1	14	TRBJ2-1	TRBV28	-	CASSGTVPDYEQFF	TGTGCCAGCAGTGGGACAGTCCCGGACTATGAGCAGTTCTTC
TRBD2	14	TRBJ2-1	TRBV25-1	-	CANSDAGGRNEQFF	TGTGCCAACAGTGATGCGGGGGGGAGGAATGAGCAGTTCTTC
-	16	TRBJ2-1	TRBV11-2	-	CASSLIRAGGNNEQFF	TGTGCCAGCAGCTTAATACGGGCAGGGGGGAACAATGAGCAGTTCTTC
-	12	TRBJ1-2	TRBV12-3/TRBV12-4	-	CASSSPGSGYTF	TGTGCCAGCAGTTCGCCAGGGTCTGGCTACACCTTC
-	16	TRBJ1-1	TRBV5-1	few	CASRERPGSENTEAFF	TGCGCCAGCAGAGAAAGGCCAGGGAGTGAGAACACTGAAGCTTTCTTT
-	11	TRBJ1-2	TRBV7-9	-	CATRDNYGYTF	TGTGCCACTAGGGACAACTATGGCTACACCTTC
TRBD1	15	TRBJ2-7	TRBV12-3/TRBV12-4	-	CASSLGQVSTYEQYF	TGTGCCAGCAGTCTGGGACAGGTCTCTACCTACGAGCAGTACTTC
-	13	TRBJ2-1	TRBV4-1	-	CASSQVGPGWQFF	TGCGCCAGCAGCCAAGTTGGGCCGGGTTGGCAGTTCTTC
-	15	TRBJ1-2	TRBV2	-	CASRDRDGYNYGYTF	TGTGCCAGCAGGGACCGGGACGGATATAACTATGGCTACACCTTC
-	18	TRBJ1-5	TRBV7-2	-	CASSLVGRTPVGNQPQHF	TGTGCCAGCAGCTTAGTCGGTCGGACACCGGTAGGCAATCAGCCCCAGCATTTT
TRBD1	14	TRBJ2-7	TRBV7-2	-	CASSFSTGNYEQYF	TGTGCCAGCAGCTTCTCGACAGGGAACTACGAGCAGTACTTC
-	14	TRBJ1-2	TRBV6-2/TRBV6-3	once	CASSYDQGLKSYTF	TGTGCCAGCAGTTACGACCAGGGGCTTAAGAGCTACACCTTC
TRBD2	20	TRBJ2-3	TRBV7-2	-	CASSSTYGTSGWDSTDTQYF	TGTGCCAGCAGCTCTACCTACGGGACTAGCGGTTGGGATAGCACAGATACGCAGTATTTT
TRBD1	15	TRBJ1-2	TRBV6-6	-	CASSQRQGGTYGYTF	TGTGCCAGCAGTCAACGACAGGGTGGTACCTATGGCTACACCTTC
-	15	TRBJ2-2	TRBV11-1	few	CASSLLGQTTGELFF	TGTGCCAGCAGCCTTCTTGGACAGACCACCGGGGAGCTGTTTTTT
-	15	TRBJ2-5	TRBV27	-	CASSLSLAVQETQYF	TGTGCCAGCAGTTTATCGTTGGCAGTCCAAGAGACCCAGTACTTC
-	15	TRBJ1-2	TRBV27	-	CASSLEGGDRYGYTF	TGTGCCAGCAGTTTGGAGGGGGGTGACCGCTATGGCTACACCTTC
-	16	TRBJ2-5	TRBV6-2/TRBV6-3	-	CASSFLRGAGNNEQYF	TGTGCCAGCAGTTTCTTAAGGGGGGCAGGGAACAATGAGCAGTACTTC
-	16	TRBJ1-5	TRBV28	-	CASNPLGFLSNQPQHF	TGTGCCAGCAACCCCTTAGGGTTCCTTAGCAATCAGCCCCAGCATTTT